This T cell receptor beta chain was retrieved from a study of blood T cell repertoires in COVID-19. Data came from immunoSEQ multiplex PCR; TCRdb stores just in-frame clones and leaves some out. Here the sample spans hundreds of thousands of clones, about 91% being singletons. Germline V gives CDR1 SGHDN, CDR2 FVKESK. This CDR3 contains 16 residues. Trimming left V 3 bases short and J 0 bases short, with 11 bases between. Sequencing was done on a sample of PBMCs or T cells enriched from blood (not recorded which). The source of this sequence is a woman between 18 and 29 years old who had recovered from COVID-19. The chain has TRBV14 and TRBJ2-2, with D tentatively TRBD1 (5 bases). CDR3 in amino acids: CASSQLTGSNTGELFF. The CDR3 bases are TGTGCCAGCAGCCAGCTTACAGGCTCGAACACCGGGGAGCTGTTTTTT.